One sample yielded the 18 T cell receptor beta chains listed below, sequenced in a study of blood T cells in healthy people across ages. A second 7 to 11 cycle PCR used barcoded and J-beta primers. TCRdb fed the 5' RACE reads into MiXCR, producing one record per CDR3 protein. The data contain fewer than 700,000 distinct CDR3 sequences, around 43% of them singletons. The sample consisted of blood. The source is a man older than 75 in good health.

CDR3 nucleotides: TGCAGTGCCCCCGAGCCGGCCCTCAGGCAGCCCCAGCATTTT. This sequence encodes CSAPEPALRQPQHF. The chain joins TRBV20-1 to TRBJ1-5; the D is unclear. This CDR3 contains 14 residues. In germline, CDR1 is DFQATT, CDR2 SNEGSKA (reference sequence). V dropped 6 bases and J dropped 7 bases, with 19 bases sitting between them.

The chain couples TRBV5-1 to TRBJ2-5; the D gene is possibly TRBD1 (6 bases). The V and J ends lost 2 bases and 5 bases respectively, with 13 bases between them. The germline V gene has CDR1 SGHRS and CDR2 YFSETQ. The CDR3 totals 14 residues. The CDR3 reads CASSFSGDAETQYF. The CDR3 DNA is TGCGCCAGCAGCTTTTCAGGGGATGCGGAGACCCAGTACTTC.

The genes are TRBV11-2 and TRBJ2-3; the D gene is possibly TRBD2 (7 bases). CDR3 length equals 17 residues. Looked up from germline, CDR1 is SGHAT and CDR2 is FQNNGV. V gave up 5 bases and J gave up 0 bases, with 18 bases separating them. CDR3 nucleotide sequence: TGTGCCAGCAGCCCCTCTGGGGGGGCCTCTAGCACAGATACGCAGTATTTT. The encoded protein is CASSPSGGASSTDTQYF.

This chain links TRBV27 with TRBJ2-5; TRBD1 aligns across 7 bases. The CDR3 has 15 residues. The V gene's germline CDR1 is MNHEY and CDR2 SMNVEV (reference sequence). V lost 4 bases, J lost 2 bases, and 7 bases stayed unmatched. The CDR3 DNA follows: TGTGCCAGCAGTTCCACCCGGGACAGACAAGAGACCCAGTACTTC. Its translation is CASSSTRDRQETQYF.

V is TRBV25-1 and J is TRBJ2-1; D perhaps matches TRBD1 (5 bases). CDR3 size: 15 residues. The V gene's germline CDR1 is MGHDK and CDR2 SYGVNS. Between the trimmed V and J ends, which lost 1 base and 12 bases, there was a span of 19 bases. For the CDR3, the DNA is TGTGCCAGCAGTGAATTAGGTCGGCAGGGAATCGGGCAGTTCTTC. Translation: CASSELGRQGIGQFF.

This clonotype appeared many times. One base away lies a much larger clone, so this may be a sequencing read error. V is TRBV28 and J is TRBJ2-1; weak D call: TRBD1 (6 bases). The DNA end favors TRBJ2-7, so the J call may be wrong. The CDR3 has 16 amino acids. CDR1 and CDR2 (germline): MDHEN, SYDVKM. CDR3 coding DNA: TGTGCCAGCAGTTTAGCCGGGGACACTTCCTACAATGAGCAGTACTTC. It is translated as CASSLAGDTSYNEQYF.

The chain is built from TRBV20-1 and TRBJ1-2; 8 bases fit TRBD1. The CDR3 is 15 amino acids. The V segment lost 6 bases and the J segment 4 bases; nucleotides outside the gene matches: 13. The V gene's germline CDR1 is DFQATT and CDR2 SNEGSKA (reference sequence). CDR3 coding DNA: TGCAGTGCCAGCCCGGACAGGGTCGGGGGCTATGGCTACACCTTC. Its translation: CSASPDRVGGYGYTF.

The chain is built from TRBV6-1 and TRBJ2-7; 11 bases map to TRBD2. Trimming took 2 bases from V and 6 from J; bases not matched to a gene: 6. The CDR3 loop spans 15 amino acids. Looked up from germline, CDR1 is MNHNS and CDR2 is SASEGT. The CDR3 sequence is CASSEIAGGLSEQYF. The CDR3 nucleotides are TGTGCCAGCAGTGAAATAGCGGGGGGGCTGAGCGAGCAGTACTTC.

This clonotype was detected a few times. V gene TRBV6-6 combines with J gene TRBJ2-5; maybe TRBD1 (7 bases). CDR3 length equals 16 residues. Looked up from germline, CDR1 is MNHNY and CDR2 is SVGAGI (reference sequence). The V end lost 6 bases, the J end lost 2 bases, and 19 bases lay between the germline ends. This chain's CDR3 is CASSKGQAGIQETQYF. The DNA of the CDR3 is TGTGCCAGCAGCAAAGGACAGGCGGGGATTCAAGAGACCCAGTACTTC.

In this sample, this clonotype turned up a few times. J is TRBJ2-7 and V is TRBV27; 7 nucleotides align to TRBD1. J lost 0 bases, V lost 5 bases, and 7 bases had no gene match. CDR3 size: 15 residues. Germline V gene sequence: CDR1 MNHEY, CDR2 SMNVEV (reference sequence). For the CDR3, the DNA is TGTGCCAGCAGTCTACAGGGGATCCCCTCCTACGAGCAGTACTTC. Protein sequence: CASSLQGIPSYEQYF.

The chain combines TRBV27 with TRBJ2-4; D is ambiguous. From germline, CDR1 is MNHEY and CDR2 SMNVEV (reference sequence). The CDR3 totals 13 residues. The V end was cut by 8 bases, the J end by 7 bases, with 15 bases between. The CDR3 sequence is CASSTRTMNIQYF. Here the CDR3 DNA reads TGTGCCAGCTCTACCCGGACGATGAACATTCAGTACTTC.

The sample holds many counts of this clonotype. The DNA of the CDR3 is TGCAGTGCTAGAGATCCGGCGACCCCTGCGGATACGCAGTATTTT. Protein: CSARDPATPADTQYF. This chain links TRBV20-1 with TRBJ2-3, with D unclear. The CDR3 has 15 amino acids. V lost 0 bases and J lost 6, with 16 bases in between. Germline V gene sequence: CDR1 DFQATT, CDR2 SNEGSKA (reference sequence).

This clonotype was counted many times. The rearrangement joins TRBV29-1 to TRBJ2-3; D uncertain. This CDR3 is 12 amino acids long. Germline CDR1 is SQVTM and CDR2 is ANQGSEA. Trimming stripped 1 base from V and 5 bases from J, with 7 bases between. CDR3 nucleotides: TGCAGCGTTGAAGCTTTAGTAGATACGCAGTATTTT. Translating gives CSVEALVDTQYF.

The V call is TRBV25-1, the J call TRBJ1-3; 7 nucleotides line up with TRBD1. V dropped 4 bases and J dropped 3; count of bases not matched to a gene: 9. The germline CDR1 and CDR2 sequences are MGHDK and SYGVNS. This CDR3 has 16 amino acids. CDR3 residues: CASSGGQASGGNTIYF. The CDR3 coding sequence is TGTGCCAGCAGTGGAGGACAGGCGTCGGGTGGAAACACCATATATTTT.

About this clonotype itself: One end of the junction fails to match germline, which may point to a read error. The genes are TRBV5-5 and TRBJ2-4; D may be TRBD1 (5 bases). Per the germline V gene, CDR1 is SGHKS and CDR2 is YYEKEE (reference sequence). CDR3 length equals 14 residues. Here the CDR3 DNA reads TGTGCCAGCAGCTTCTCAGGGTCCAAAAACATTCGGTACTTC. Its translation: CASSFSGSKNIRYF.

The gene calls are TRBV14 and TRBJ2-7; 7 bases align to TRBD1. The germline gives CDR1 SGHDN, CDR2 FVKESK. V gave up 4 bases and J gave up 3 bases; unmatched junction bases: 3. The CDR3 spans 13 residues. This CDR3 is CASSRQGLYEQYF. The CDR3 DNA reads TGTGCCAGCAGCCGACAGGGCCTCTACGAGCAGTACTTC. Filled out from reference TRBV14 and TRBJ2-7, the complete variable domain reads EAGVTQFPSHSVIEKGQTVTLRCDPISGHDNLYWYRRVMGKEIKFLLHFVKESKQDESGMPNNRFLAERTGGTYSTLKVQPAELEDSGVYFCASSRQGLYEQYFGPGTRLTVT.

V usage is TRBV20-1 and J usage is TRBJ2-7; D is undetermined. Deletions cut 3 bases from V and 3 bases from J, with 6 bases between. The CDR3 totals 11 residues. In germline, CDR1 is DFQATT, CDR2 SNEGSKA (reference sequence). The CDR3 region has the DNA TGCAGTGCTAGTCGCAACTACGAGCAGTACTTC. Its protein is CSASRNYEQYF.

The chain's CDR3 is CASSQELATYEQYF. For the CDR3, the DNA is TGTGCCAGCAGCCAAGAGCTAGCGACCTACGAGCAGTACTTC. The chain has TRBV3-1 and TRBJ2-7, with D possibly TRBD2 on 6 matching bases. This CDR3 contains 14 residues. Deletions cut 0 bases from V and 2 bases from J, with 8 bases between. Germline CDR1 reads LGHDT; CDR2 reads YNNKEL (reference sequence).